This TCR beta chain was sequenced in a study of neoadjuvant anti-PD-1 for oral cavity cancer. Study at large: Patients without progression received a fourth nivolumab dose around day 43, then surgical resection on days 50-56. Findings of the study overall: With a few patients per group, TCR findings need larger cohorts.

Assay: immunoSEQ multiplex PCR; the TCRdb copy retains only in-frame clones and omits some. The sample yields 11,000 to 15,000 clones, 70% seen once. Notes on this clone: Its antigen is unknown.

V was clipped by 6 bases and J by 2 bases, with 13 bases between them. The CDR3 spans 14 residues. Germline CDR1 is MNHNS and CDR2 is SASEGT. This specimen was PBMCs, taken before nivolumab (anti-PD-1) treatment. The V gene is TRBV6-1, the J gene TRBJ1-2; D may be TRBD1 (5 bases). This clonotype originated in a person aged 40 to 85 with oral cavity squamous cell carcinoma. The CDR3 here is CASRAQRGNYGYTF. The CDR3 bases are TGTGCCAGCAGAGCCCAAAGGGGAAACTATGGCTACACCTTC.